This TCR beta chain appears in the sequencing data of a study of technical replicates of blood from a handful of donors (dated by TCRdb to the late 2010s). Of note for this clone: Its antigen remains undetermined. No per-base quality is available; no much larger clone lies one base away.

Library construction relied on the immunoSEQ multiplex PCR assay. The immuneACCESS repertoire file appears here via TCRdb, limited to in-frame rearrangements. These files lack a portion of the clones; in checked studies, under half of the deficit traces to unresolved V genes, and the cause of the others is not known. The sample profile shows 13,000 or so clones; about 86% of them were found once. The top ten clonotypes cover about an eighth of the sample. The germline V gene gives CDR1 as SNHLY and CDR2 as FYNNEI. The V end gives up 4 bases and the J end 2 bases, leaving 2 bases in the junction not matched to a gene. The CDR3 measures 15 amino acids from cysteine to phenylalanine. The CDR3 DNA has 45 bases and is translated from base 1.

Source material: PBMCs. This receptor was taken from a human donor in good health. In this chain, TRBV2 is recombined with TRBJ2-2; a stretch of 9 junction bases matches TRBD2. The CDR3 reads CASSGGLANTGELFF. The DNA sequence is TGTGCCAGCAGTGGGGGACTAGCAAACACCGGGGAGCTGTTTTTT.